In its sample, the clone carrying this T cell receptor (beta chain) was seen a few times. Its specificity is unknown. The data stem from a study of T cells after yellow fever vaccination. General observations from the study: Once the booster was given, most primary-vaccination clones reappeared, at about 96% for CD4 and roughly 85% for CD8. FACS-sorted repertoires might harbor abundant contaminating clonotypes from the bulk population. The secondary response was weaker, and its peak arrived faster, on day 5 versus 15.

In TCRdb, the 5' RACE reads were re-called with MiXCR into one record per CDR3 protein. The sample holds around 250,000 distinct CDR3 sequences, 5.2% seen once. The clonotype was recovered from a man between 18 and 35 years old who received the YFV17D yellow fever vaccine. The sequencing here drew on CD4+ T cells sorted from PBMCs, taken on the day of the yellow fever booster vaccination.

The CDR3 DNA reads TGTGCCAGCGCTCGGACTAGCGGGCCTCCGGAGACCCAGTACTTC. It specifies CASARTSGPPETQYF. The chain uses TRBV7-3 and TRBJ2-5; the match to TRBD2 covers 11 bases. Germline assignment: CDR1 SGHTA and CDR2 FQGTGA. The ends lost 8 bases at V and 5 bases at J; junction bases unmatched: 10. The CDR3 spans 15 residues.